Included here is one T cell receptor (beta chain) sequence, with context. This clone was seen a single time. No antigen is known for it. Per-base qualities were not stored, and no clone one base away is much larger. The donors were healthy, HIV-negative adults with no recently reported acute infections or vaccinations. All donors were Caucasian adults living in Nashville, Tennessee, USA. CD4+ T cells were enriched through magnetic negative selection, after which naive cells were positively selected on CD45RA and the remaining negative fraction served as the memory subset. After blood collection by leukapheresis, PBMCs were isolated using Ficoll-Histopaque density gradient centrifugation and then cryopreserved in the vapor phase of liquid nitrogen. Purity and quantity of every magnetically sorted T cell population were checked by analytical flow cytometry. Genomic DNA was isolated from each sorted fraction and quantified by UV absorbance on a Nanodrop 2000c.

From the germline V gene (reference sequence), CDR1 is LNHNV and CDR2 is YYDKDF. Including the terminal cysteine and phenylalanine, the CDR3 comprises 14 residues. This entry keeps only the CDR3 DNA: 42 bases, framed from base 1. The junction shows trimming of 4 bases on V and 7 bases on J, plus 16 bases between the germline ends. This sample stems from a study of shared clonotypes between healthy human individuals (dated by TCRdb to 2018 to 2020). Regarding the complete study: A couple of women and a few men aged 18 to 49 years were included in the cohort. For each donor, CD4 naive and CD4 memory were each given three plates, CD8 naive was given two plates, and CD8 memory was given one plate. Each donor's leukapheresis produced roughly between roughly 0.9 and 9 billion PBMCs. Libraries were prepared and TCR repertoires were sequenced by different laboratories using diverse techniques, in order to increase sequencing depth and limit assay-specific biases. The study deeply sequenced blood TCR repertoires of five healthy adults to estimate repertoire size and the extent of clonotype sharing between individuals. General conclusions and limits of the study: Compared with non-shared clonotypes, the clonotypes found in all four sorted-subset donors had higher generation probabilities. Sampling was limited to blood, and TCR repertoires in tissue likely differ from TCR repertoires in blood. Based on pairwise subsampling, the degree of clonotype sharing among donors was expected to be affected by sequencing depth. Rarefaction of sorted-subset datasets indicated incomplete sequencing despite the large sequencing depth. The small number of donors limited the genetic and exposure-history diversity represented. Larger estimated clonotype richness was generally found for naive subsets than for memory subsets. Sharing across a handful of donors was observed for roughly 5.4% of naive CD4, over 3% of naive CD8, 2% to 2.5% of memory CD4, and around 0.42% of memory CD8 clonotypes.

TCR CDR3 regions were amplified from genomic DNA by multiplex PCR using the deep immunoSEQ assay. Extracted genomic DNA from each cell subset was distributed evenly across all wells of several immunoSEQ 96-well plates, and each plate was treated as a replicate. Each replicate PCR for sorted subsets received roughly 0.2 ug genomic DNA, equal to tens of thousands of T cell genomes. Purified libraries were measured with a Qubit 3.0 fluorometer, size-checked on a Bioanalyzer 2100, and measured again with the KAPA Library Quantification kit. Every immunoSEQ 96-well plate was sequenced on a separate single-read 150-cycle Illumina NextSeq 550 flow cell. In the authors' own workflow: The immunoSEQ output contained only junctional sequences without quality scores, so filtering could not match that applied to full-length reads. To assign V/J genes and CDR3, sequences were annotated against IMGT germline references using PyIR, a Python wrapper for IgBLAST v1.9. Reads were removed for weak V/J assignments (E-value above 1e-6), missing CDR3, stop codons, out-of-frame junctions, or ambiguous translated residues. V3J clonotypes were defined as sequences sharing an identical inferred V gene, J gene, and CDR3 amino acid sequence. The percentage overlap between two repertoires was calculated by dividing the number of shared unique clonotypes by the size of the smaller repertoire. Repertoire richness was assessed with RTK rarefaction, the Chao1 estimator, and Recon v2.1 estimates of unobserved clonotypes. Generation probabilities for all TCRbeta clonotypes obtained by the gDNA method from a handful of donors were computed using OLGA. TCRdb obtained this table from immuneACCESS and retained in-frame rearrangements with V and J assigned. These tables miss some clones; where compared with another copy, unresolved V genes account for less than half of the shortfall, and the remainder is unexplained. That table supplies the V and J calls and clone size; D and trimming were determined from the DNA. The sample has 2 million to 2.5 million clones on record, 90% to 95% of them singletons. The ten largest make up approximately 0.36% of the sample.

Sequenced: naive CD4+ T cells from PBMCs. Taken with the paper, the label for cell subset or site translates to: CD45RA+ positively selected. The chain is assembled from TRBV15 and TRBJ1-1; no D gene can be assigned with confidence. The origin of this receptor is a man aged 18 to 29 in good health. Some clones in this sample may be carry-over from other donors' samples. The CDR3 protein sequence reads: CATSITGSSREAFF. Here is the DNA: TGTGCCACCAGCATCACCGGGAGTTCTCGTGAAGCTTTCTTT.